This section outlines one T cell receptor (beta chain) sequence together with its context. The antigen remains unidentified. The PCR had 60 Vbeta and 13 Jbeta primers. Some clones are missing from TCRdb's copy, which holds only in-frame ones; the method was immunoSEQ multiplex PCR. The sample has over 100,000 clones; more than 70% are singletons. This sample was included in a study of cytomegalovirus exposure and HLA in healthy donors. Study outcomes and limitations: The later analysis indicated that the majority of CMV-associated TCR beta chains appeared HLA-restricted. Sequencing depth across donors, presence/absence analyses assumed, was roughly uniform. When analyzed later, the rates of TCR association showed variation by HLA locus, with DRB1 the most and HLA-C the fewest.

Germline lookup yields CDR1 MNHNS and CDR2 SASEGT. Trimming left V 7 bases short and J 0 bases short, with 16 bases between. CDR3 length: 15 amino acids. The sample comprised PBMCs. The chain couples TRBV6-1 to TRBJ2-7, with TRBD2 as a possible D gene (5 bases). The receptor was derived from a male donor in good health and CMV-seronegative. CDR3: CASKVGVRSSYEQYF. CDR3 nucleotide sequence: TGTGCCAGCAAGGTGGGAGTACGTAGCTCCTACGAGCAGTACTTC.